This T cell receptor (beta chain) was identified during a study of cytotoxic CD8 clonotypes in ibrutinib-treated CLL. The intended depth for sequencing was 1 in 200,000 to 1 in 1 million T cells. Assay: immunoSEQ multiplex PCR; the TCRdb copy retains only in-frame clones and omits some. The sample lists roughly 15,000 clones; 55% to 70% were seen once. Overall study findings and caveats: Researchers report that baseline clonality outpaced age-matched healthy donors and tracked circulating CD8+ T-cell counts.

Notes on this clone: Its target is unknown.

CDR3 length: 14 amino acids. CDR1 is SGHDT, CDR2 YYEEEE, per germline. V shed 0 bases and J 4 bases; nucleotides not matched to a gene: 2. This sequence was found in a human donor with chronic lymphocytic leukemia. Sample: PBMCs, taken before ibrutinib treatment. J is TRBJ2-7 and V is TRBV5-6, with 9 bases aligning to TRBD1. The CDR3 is CASSLGQGVYEQYF. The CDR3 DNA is TGTGCCAGCAGCTTGGGACAGGGGGTGTACGAGCAGTACTTC.